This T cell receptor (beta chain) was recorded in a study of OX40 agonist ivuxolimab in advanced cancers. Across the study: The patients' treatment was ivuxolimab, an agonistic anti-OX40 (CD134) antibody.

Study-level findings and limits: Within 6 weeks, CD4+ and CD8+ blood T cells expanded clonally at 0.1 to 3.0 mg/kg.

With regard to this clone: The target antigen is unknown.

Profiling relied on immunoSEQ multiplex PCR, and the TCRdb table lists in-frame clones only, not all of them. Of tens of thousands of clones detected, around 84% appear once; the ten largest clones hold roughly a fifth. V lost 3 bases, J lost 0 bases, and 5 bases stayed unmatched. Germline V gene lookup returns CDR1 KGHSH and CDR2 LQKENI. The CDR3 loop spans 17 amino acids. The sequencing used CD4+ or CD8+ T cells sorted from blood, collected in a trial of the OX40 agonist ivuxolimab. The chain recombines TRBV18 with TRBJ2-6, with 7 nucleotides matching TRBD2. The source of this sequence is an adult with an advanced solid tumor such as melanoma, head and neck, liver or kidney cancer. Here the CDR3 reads CASSPLGEGSGANVLTF. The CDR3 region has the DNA TGTGCCAGCTCACCGTTAGGGGAGGGCTCTGGGGCCAACGTCCTGACTTTC.